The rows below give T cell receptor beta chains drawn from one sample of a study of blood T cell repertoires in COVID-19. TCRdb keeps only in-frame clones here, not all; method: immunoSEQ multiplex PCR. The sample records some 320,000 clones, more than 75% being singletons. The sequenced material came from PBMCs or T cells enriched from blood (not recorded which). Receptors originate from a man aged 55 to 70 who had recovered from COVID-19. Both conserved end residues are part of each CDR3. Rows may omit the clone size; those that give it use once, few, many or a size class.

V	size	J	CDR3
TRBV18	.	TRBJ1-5	CASSLTGFDQPQHF
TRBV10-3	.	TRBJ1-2	CAISAFGGFDGYTF
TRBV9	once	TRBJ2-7	CASSATDNEQYF
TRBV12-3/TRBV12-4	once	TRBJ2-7	CASSFGGFYEQYF
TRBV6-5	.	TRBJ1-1	CASSQGTEAFF
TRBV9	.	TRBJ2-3	CASSVEGGTQYF
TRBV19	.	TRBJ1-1	CASSIQGAGTEAFF
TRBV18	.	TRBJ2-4	CASSFGTGDIQYF
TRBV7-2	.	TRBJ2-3	CASSLVPPGTADTQYF
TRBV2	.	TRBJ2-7	CASSGLAGGQRYF
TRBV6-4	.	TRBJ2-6	CASSPGVGQGDFSGANVLTF
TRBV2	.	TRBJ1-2	CATGAGVFLGYGYTF
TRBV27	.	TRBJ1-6	CASSPGGYSPLHF
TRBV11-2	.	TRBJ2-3	CASSLYKGGTDTQYF
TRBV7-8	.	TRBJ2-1	CASSPRELSYNEQFF
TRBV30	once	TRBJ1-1	CAWKFSQGAVEAFF
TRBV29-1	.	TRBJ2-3	CSVEGLAGVDTQYF
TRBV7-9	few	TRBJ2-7	CASTYQGASYEQYF
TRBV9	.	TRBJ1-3	CASSVGGPLSGNTIYF
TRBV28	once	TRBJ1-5	CASSLYRTGVSSGQPQHF
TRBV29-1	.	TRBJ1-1	CSVDPRGRGTMNTEAFF
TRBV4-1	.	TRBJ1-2	CASRYGQGDGYTF
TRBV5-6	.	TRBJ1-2	CASRAGAYGYTF
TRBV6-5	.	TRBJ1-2	CASSPGIGGYTF
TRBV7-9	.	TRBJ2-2	CASSFPGGPGELFF
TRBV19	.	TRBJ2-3	CASGTGTALGQYF
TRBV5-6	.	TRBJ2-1	CASSLGLAGLLGNEQFF
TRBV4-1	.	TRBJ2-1	CASSQVQASSYNEQFF
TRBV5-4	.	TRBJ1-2	CAGKGSRGSYGYTF
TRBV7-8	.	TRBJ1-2	CASSPDRTNYGYTF
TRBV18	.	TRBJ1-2	CASSSGQEITPYTF
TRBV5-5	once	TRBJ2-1	CASSLVPSSHNEQFF
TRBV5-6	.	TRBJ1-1	CASSLQGDTEAFF
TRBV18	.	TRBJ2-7	CASSPRQGEISYEQYF
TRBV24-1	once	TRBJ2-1	CATSDLGRAQFF
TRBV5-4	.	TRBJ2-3	CASSPGGDTQYF
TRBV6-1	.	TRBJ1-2	CASSEALGSQGLPDYGYTF
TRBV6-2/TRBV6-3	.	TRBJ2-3	CASSYSVRDRGRTDTQYF
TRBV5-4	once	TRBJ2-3	CASSLAGARADTQYF
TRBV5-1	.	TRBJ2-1	CASSLGTGGFNEQFF
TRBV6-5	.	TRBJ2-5	CASSKQGRRETQYF
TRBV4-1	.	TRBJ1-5	CASSREQGFNQPQHF
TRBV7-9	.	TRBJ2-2	CASSPTRPSGELFF
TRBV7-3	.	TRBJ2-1	CASSSSGTAYNEQFF
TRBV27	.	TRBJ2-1	CASSLRGQRAYNEQFF
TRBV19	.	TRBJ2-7	CASSIVLRQTREQYF
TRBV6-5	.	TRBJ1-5	CASKAGTLGRGAQHF
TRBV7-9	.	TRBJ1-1	CASSTGEGTGRSSNTEAFF
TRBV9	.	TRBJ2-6	CASSVPAGANVLTF
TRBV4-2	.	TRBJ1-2	CASSQPRTGGPSYGYTF
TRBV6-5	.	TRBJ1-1	CASRSTGTNTEAFF